These 15 T cell receptor beta chains were all obtained from the same sample, sequenced in a study of identical twins. Each CDR3 protein gets one entry after TCRdb re-called the 5' RACE reads with MiXCR. The sample has around 240,000 distinct CDR3 sequences, approximately 7% seen once. These data are also associated with another study on yellow fever vaccine responses in identical twins.

Sequencing was performed on memory (CD45RO+) T cells sorted from blood. The receptors stem from a woman under 30 in good health.

Note on this clonotype: Sequence at one end of the junction differs from germline and may be a read error. The chain is built from TRBV20-1 and TRBJ2-4; 11 bases are a match to TRBD2. Germline V gene lookup returns CDR1 DFQATT and CDR2 SNEGSKA (reference sequence). This CDR3 is 18 amino acids long. This CDR3 reads CCARVFSGRGLAKNIQYF. The CDR3 DNA follows: TGCTGTGCTAGAGTATTTAGCGGGAGGGGATTAGCCAAAAACATTCAGTACTTC.

Many counts were recorded for this clonotype. CDR3 region: CASSAGDIQYF. DNA for the CDR3: TGTGCCAGCAGTGCCGGGGACATTCAGTACTTC. The chain has TRBV12-3 or TRBV12-4 and TRBJ2-4; D might be TRBD2 (5 bases). The CDR3 runs to 11 residues. Trimming left V 5 bases short and J 8 bases short, with 7 bases between.

This clonotype was found many times. This chain links TRBV7-2 with TRBJ1-1; weak D call: TRBD1 (5 bases). This CDR3 has 14 residues. V lost 1 base, J lost 10 bases, and 16 bases lay in between. Germline V gene lookup returns CDR1 SGHTA and CDR2 FQGNSA. DNA of the CDR3: TGTGCCAGCAGCTTAGTTGGCTCATCAGGGAGAGCTTTCTTT. It translates to CASSLVGSSGRAFF.

The table lists this clonotype with many counts. V usage is TRBV6-1 and J usage is TRBJ1-5; 7 bases are a match to TRBD1. The CDR3 extends over 15 amino acids. CDR1 and CDR2 (germline): MNHNS, SASEGT. J gave up 5 bases and V 6 bases, and 10 bases lay outside the gene matches. This CDR3 reads CASSLRQGLDQPQHF. The CDR3 DNA reads TGTGCCAGCAGCCTAAGACAGGGTCTGGATCAGCCCCAGCATTTT.

This clonotype was seen ten or more times. The chain joins TRBV27 to TRBJ2-1, with 13 bases aligning to TRBD2. The germline V gene encodes CDR1 MNHEY and CDR2 SMNVEV (reference sequence). Trimming removed 11 bases from V and 7 bases from J; junction bases left unmatched: 8. The CDR3 is 14 amino acids. In nucleotides, the CDR3 is TGTGCCGTCCGGACTAGCGGGAGTATAAATGAGCAGTTCTTC. Protein sequence: CAVRTSGSINEQFF.

The sample holds a few counts of this clonotype. This sequence joins TRBV6-5 and TRBJ1-5; 9 bases are a match to TRBD1. Per the germline V gene, CDR1 is MNHEY and CDR2 is SVGAGI. J was trimmed by 1 base and V by 4 bases; bases with no gene match: 5. The CDR3 contains 16 residues. CDR3 in amino acids: CASSSTGQGSNQPQHF. The CDR3 DNA sequence: TGTGCCAGCAGTTCCACTGGACAGGGGAGCAATCAGCCCCAGCATTTT.

V gene TRBV10-3 combines with J gene TRBJ2-1; 11 bases agree with TRBD1. This CDR3 has 15 residues. The V and J ends lost 4 bases and 4 bases, in that order; junction bases with no gene match: 3. Germline V gene sequence: CDR1 ENHRY, CDR2 SYGVKD. CDR3 amino acids: CAISAGQGGYNEQFF. CDR3 sequence (DNA): TGTGCCATCAGTGCGGGACAGGGGGGGTACAATGAGCAGTTCTTC.

The CDR3 DNA reads TGTGCCAGCAGCTTAGCGGTTTCTACCCAAGAGACCCAGTACTTC. Protein: CASSLAVSTQETQYF. V is TRBV7-2 and J is TRBJ2-5; D is ambiguous. This CDR3 comprises 15 residues. The germline V gene has CDR1 SGHTA and CDR2 FQGNSA. V lost 0 bases and J lost 1, with 9 bases in between.

Details on this clonotype: An end of the junction differs from the germline gene, which may be a read error. This rearrangement joins TRBV24-1 to TRBJ2-3; 8 nucleotides agree with TRBD2. The CDR3 has 16 amino acids. The germline CDR1 and CDR2 sequences are KGHDR and SFDVKD. In nucleotides, the CDR3 is TGTGCCACGGAGGCAATCGGGGGGGGACGCACAGACACGCAGTATTTT. Its protein is CATEAIGGGRTDTQYF.

The V gene is TRBV27, the J gene TRBJ1-2; D remains unclear. Trimming shortened V by 5 bases and J by 6 bases, and 16 bases separated the two germline ends. There are 14 residues in the CDR3. Germline lookup yields CDR1 MNHEY and CDR2 SMNVEV (reference sequence). In DNA, the CDR3 is TGTGCCAGCAGTCTTCACAGTATGATCCATGGCTACACCTTC. Translation: CASSLHSMIHGYTF.

On this clonotype itself: Likely a read error: the CDR3 ends without its conserved phenylalanine or tryptophan. V and J are TRBV6-6 and TRBJ2-5; no clear D gene. Looked up from germline, CDR1 is MNHNY and CDR2 is SVGAGI (reference sequence). This CDR3 region has 11 residues. The V end lost 4 bases, the J end lost 6 bases, and 6 bases lay between the germline ends. The CDR3 region has the DNA TGTGCCAGCAGTTCGGGCCAGACCCAGTACCTC. Amino acids: CASSSGQTQYL.

This clonotype has just a few counts. V usage is TRBV28 and J usage is TRBJ2-7; 8 bases map to TRBD1. CDR1 MDHEN and CDR2 SYDVKM come from the germline V gene. V lost 8 bases and J lost 6; bases outside the gene matches: 6. The CDR3 sequence is 12 residues long. CDR3 DNA sequence: TGTGCCAGCGGGGTGGGGACAGGCGAGCAGTACGTC. As protein: CASGVGTGEQYV.

This clonotype was seen a few times. The chain recombines TRBV19 with TRBJ2-5; 10 positions agree with TRBD2. V lost 7 bases, J lost 4 bases, and 9 bases stayed unmatched. The germline V gene encodes CDR1 LNHDA and CDR2 SQIVND (reference sequence). The CDR3 consists of 15 residues. The CDR3 nucleotides read TGTGCCAGTAAGGAGCGGGGGGGCTTAGGAGAGACCCAGTACTTC. Translating gives CASKERGGLGETQYF.

This clonotype turned up a few times. This chain connects TRBV7-2 to TRBJ2-1; tentative D call: TRBD2 (5 bases). Trimming shortened V by 0 bases and J by 0 bases, and 12 bases separated the two germline ends. This CDR3 has 17 residues. In germline, CDR1 is SGHTA, CDR2 FQGNSA. CDR3 protein: CASSLAASLSSYNEQFF. The CDR3 DNA reads as TGTGCCAGCAGCTTAGCGGCTAGCCTCAGCTCCTACAATGAGCAGTTCTTC.

The chain uses TRBV6-1 and TRBJ2-7; 7 bases line up with TRBD1. This CDR3 comprises 15 residues. Unmatched junction bases numbered 6, after V lost 4 bases and J lost 0 bases. CDR1 and CDR2 (germline): MNHNS, SASEGT. The CDR3 loop reads CASSGQGKGSYEQYV. CDR3 in DNA: TGTGCCAGCAGTGGACAGGGCAAGGGCTCCTACGAGCAGTACGTC.